The 18 T cell receptor beta chains below were found in one sample sequenced in a study of human T cells and chemical hapten exposure. TCRdb reprocessed the RACE reads with MiXCR, giving one entry per CDR3 protein. The repertoire holds roughly 96,000 distinct CDR3 sequences, with 9.3% as singletons. Described time point: patch test 2, 6 weeks after DPC sensitization. Described treatment: therapeutic diphenylcyclopropenone sensitization with weekly scalp DPC. Here the sequenced sample was whole blood, taken in connection with sensitization to the hapten diphenylcyclopropenone (DPC). The receptors originated from a woman between 40 and 50 years old with alopecia areata. Some clones in this sample may be carry-over from other donors' samples.

This clonotype was detected a few times. This rearrangement joins TRBV27 to TRBJ2-7; D might be TRBD2 (6 bases). From germline, CDR1 is MNHEY and CDR2 SMNVEV (reference sequence). The CDR3 spans 15 residues. V lost 5 bases, J lost 1 base, and 15 bases lay in between. DNA of the CDR3: TGTGCCAGCAGTCGAGGACCCGGGACTTCCTACGAGCAGTACTTC. It yields the protein CASSRGPGTSYEQYF.

The V gene is TRBV30, the J gene TRBJ1-1, with D hard to call. The CDR3 contains 12 residues. The V end was cut by 0 bases, the J end by 11 bases, with 13 bases between. Germline loops: CDR1 GTSNPN, CDR2 SVGIG (reference sequence). The CDR3 DNA reads as TGTGCCTGGAGTGTAGGTAGTGTCCGGGCTTTCTTT. It yields the protein CAWSVGSVRAFF.

The chain carries TRBV21-1 and TRBJ2-1; the table calls TRBD2, which could not be checked here. TRBV21-1 is reported as a pseudogene. The CDR3 contains 16 residues. CDR3 nucleotides: TGTGCCAGCAGCGATCGGACTAGCGGGAGCGGTAATGAGCAGTTCTTC. It is translated as CASSDRTSGSGNEQFF.

The chain uses TRBV7-2 and TRBJ2-3; D call uncertain. CDR1 is SGHTA and CDR2 is FQGNSA in the germline V gene. CDR3 length: 13 residues. With 5 bases removed from V and 0 bases from J, the gap between germline ends came to 6 bases. The CDR3 DNA is TGTGCCAGCAGCCCTCAGAGCACAGATACGCAGTATTTT. Translated, it gives CASSPQSTDTQYF.

A few counts support this clonotype. This sequence joins TRBV4-3 and TRBJ1-1; D is unresolved. The germline V gene encodes CDR1 LGHNA and CDR2 YSLEER. Trimming pared 5 bases from V and 2 bases from J, leaving 12 bases between. The CDR3 is made up of 14 amino acids. The CDR3 spells CASSETVANTEAFF. The CDR3 nucleotides are TGCGCCAGCAGCGAAACAGTCGCCAACACTGAAGCTTTCTTT.

This clonotype was seen a few times. As DNA, the CDR3 is TGTGCCAGCAGTCAAAACAGGGAAGGTCAGCCCCAGCATTTT. Protein: CASSQNREGQPQHF. This chain links TRBV27 with TRBJ1-5; tentative D call: TRBD1 (6 bases). The CDR3 length is 14 residues. Per the germline V gene, CDR1 is MNHEY and CDR2 is SMNVEV (reference sequence). Between the trimmed V and J ends, which lost 5 bases and 6 bases, there was a span of 14 bases.

In its sample, this clonotype was seen many times. Written as DNA, the CDR3 is TGTGCCAGCAGTCGAGCGTCGCCCTTCTACGAGCAGTACTTC. Its translation is CASSRASPFYEQYF. The chain recombines TRBV6-2 or TRBV6-3 with TRBJ2-7; D unclear. Per germline, CDR1 MNHEY and CDR2 SVGEGT. Trimming pared 5 bases from V and 3 bases from J, leaving 14 bases between. CDR3 length: 14 amino acids.

The sample holds a few counts of this clonotype. This chain joins TRBV20-1 and TRBJ1-2; 7 nucleotides match TRBD1. The CDR3 covers 15 residues. V lost 5 bases and J lost 0; bases outside the gene matches: 9. Looked up from germline, CDR1 is DFQATT and CDR2 is SNEGSKA (reference sequence). CDR3 DNA sequence: TGCAGTGCTCACCGGGACAGCCATCCTAACTATGGCTACACCTTC. Translating it yields CSAHRDSHPNYGYTF.

The CDR3 protein is CASPSFLTTLGYEQYF. The CDR3 DNA is TGTGCCAGCCCCTCTTTCCTCACAACACTGGGGTACGAGCAGTACTTC. V gene TRBV6-2 or TRBV6-3 combines with J gene TRBJ2-7; D unresolved. V was cut by 8 bases and J by 4 bases, with 24 bases left in between. The germline V gene has CDR1 MNHEY and CDR2 SVGEGT. The CDR3 contains 16 residues.

This clonotype came up many times. The junction departs from germline at one end; a sequencing error may be responsible. The rearrangement joins TRBV7-7 to TRBJ2-5; the D is unclear. This CDR3 region has 14 residues. Germline CDR1 reads SSHAT; CDR2 reads FNYEAQ (reference sequence). CDR3 protein: CASSLRTDQETQYF. The DNA for the CDR3 is TGTGCTAGCAGTTTGCGGACGGACCAAGAGACCCAGTACTTC.

This clonotype appeared many times. The J gene is TRBJ2-7, the V gene TRBV29-1; the D is unclear. Germline CDR1 SQVTM, CDR2 ANQGSEA. The CDR3 is made up of 12 amino acids. The V and J ends lost 3 bases and 3 bases respectively, with 9 bases between them. DNA of the CDR3: TGCAGCGTTGATTCGCCTAGCTACGAGCAGTACTTC. Encoded protein: CSVDSPSYEQYF.

This clonotype was observed a handful of times. This chain uses TRBV14 with TRBJ2-1; D possibly corresponds to TRBD1 (5 bases). The CDR3 covers 19 residues. Germline V gene sequence: CDR1 SGHDN, CDR2 FVKESK. Trimming took off 0 bases at V and 4 bases at J, with 22 bases between the two ends. This CDR3 reads CASSQDRQSTSSFYNEQFF. In nucleotides, the CDR3 is TGTGCCAGCAGCCAAGATCGACAGTCAACGTCCTCTTTTTACAATGAGCAGTTCTTC. The full variable domain, completed using reference TRBV14 and TRBJ2-1, is EAGVTQFPSHSVIEKGQTVTLRCDPISGHDNLYWYRRVMGKEIKFLLHFVKESKQDESGMPNNRFLAERTGGTYSTLKVQPAELEDSGVYFCASSQDRQSTSSFYNEQFFGPGTRLTVL.

J is TRBJ1-5 and V is TRBV12-3 or TRBV12-4; D unresolved. Trimming removed 3 bases from V and 7 bases from J, with 7 bases in between. CDR3 length: 12 amino acids. The CDR3 region is CASSFLGQPQHF. DNA of the CDR3: TGTGCCAGCAGTTTTCTCGGACAGCCCCAGCATTTT.

This clonotype was detected many times. In nucleotides, the CDR3 is TGTGCCAGCAGCTTCCGGGACAGGGGTGATTATACGCAGTATTTT. Its translation: CASSFRDRGDYTQYF. The gene calls are TRBV11-2 and TRBJ2-3; TRBD1 matches 10 bases. In germline, CDR1 is SGHAT, CDR2 FQNNGV. Trimming at V came to 3 bases and at J to 7 bases, leaving 7 bases not matched to a gene. This CDR3 has 15 residues.

The sample holds many counts of this clonotype. This chain's CDR3 is CASSPYRTGELFF. CDR3 coding DNA: TGTGCCAGCAGCCCGTATCGTACCGGGGAGCTGTTTTTT. This chain connects TRBV5-6 to TRBJ2-2; D remains unclear. Germline CDR1 SGHDT, CDR2 YYEEEE. The CDR3 has 13 amino acids. V dropped 4 bases and J dropped 5 bases, with 9 bases sitting between them.

This clonotype showed up many times. The chain's CDR3 is CASCGGNSGQPQHF. CDR3 sequence (DNA): TGTGCCAGCTGCGGAGGCAACTCGGGGCAGCCCCAGCATTTT. The V call is TRBV12-3 or TRBV12-4, the J call TRBJ1-5; the D is unclear. With 8 bases removed from V and 7 bases from J, the gap between germline ends came to 18 bases. The CDR3 has 14 residues.

This clonotype was counted only a few times. This chain connects TRBV7-3 to TRBJ2-6, with 9 nucleotides matching TRBD2. V was pared by 3 bases and J by 1 base, with 13 bases of the junction left unmatched. Germline lookup yields CDR1 SGHTA and CDR2 FQGTGA. The CDR3 consists of 20 residues. CDR3: CASSLAGLARKTSGANVLTF. CDR3 nucleotides: TGTGCCAGCAGCTTGGCGGGACTAGCCCGTAAAACTTCTGGGGCCAACGTCCTGACTTTC.

This clonotype was seen a few times. This chain uses TRBV27 with TRBJ2-2; perhaps TRBD1 as D (5 bases). V shed 4 bases and J shed 8 bases, with 11 bases lying between them. The CDR3 extends over 13 amino acids. The V gene's germline CDR1 is MNHEY and CDR2 SMNVEV (reference sequence). The CDR3 nucleotides are TGTGCCAGCAGTTATCAGGGCCTTGGGGAGCTGTTTTTT. Protein: CASSYQGLGELFF.